This TCR beta chain is drawn from a study of OX40 agonist ivuxolimab in advanced cancers. Study details: Past anti-PD-1, anti-PD-L1 or anti-CTLA-4 therapy was accepted, and 40% to 45% had received some.

Regarding the study as a whole: Certain nonresponders additionally had low normalized T-cell clonal expansion. At 0.1 to 3.0 mg/kg and by week 6, clonal expansion occurred in CD4+ and CD8+ blood T cells. More expanded clones were seen, on average, in CD8+ T cells than in CD4+.

Here immunoSEQ multiplex PCR was the method, and the copy in TCRdb shows in-frame clones only, minus some. The table includes approximately 65,000 clones, roughly nine tenths detected once. Note on this clone: What it recognizes is unknown.

V shed 7 bases and J shed 5 bases, with 17 bases lying between them. This CDR3 region has 14 residues. CDR1 and CDR2 (germline): ENHRY, SYGVKD. The chain employs TRBV10-3 and TRBJ1-1; D is ambiguous. This sequence originates from an adult with an advanced solid tumor such as melanoma, head and neck, liver or kidney cancer. The sample here was CD4+ or CD8+ T cells sorted from blood, taken in a trial of the OX40 agonist ivuxolimab. CDR3 amino acids: CAINNVGIRTEAFF. In DNA form, the CDR3 reads TGTGCCATCAATAACGTAGGGATCAGGACTGAAGCTTTCTTT.